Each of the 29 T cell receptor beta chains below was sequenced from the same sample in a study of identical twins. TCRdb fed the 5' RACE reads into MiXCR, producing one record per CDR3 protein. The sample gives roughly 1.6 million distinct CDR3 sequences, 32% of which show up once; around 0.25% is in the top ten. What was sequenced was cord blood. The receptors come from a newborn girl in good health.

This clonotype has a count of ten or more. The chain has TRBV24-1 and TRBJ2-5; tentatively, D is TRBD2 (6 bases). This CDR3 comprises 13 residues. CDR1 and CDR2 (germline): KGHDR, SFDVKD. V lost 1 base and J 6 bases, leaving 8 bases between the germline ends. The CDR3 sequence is CATSDFGGKTQYF. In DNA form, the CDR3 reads TGTGCCACCAGTGATTTCGGGGGAAAGACCCAGTACTTC.

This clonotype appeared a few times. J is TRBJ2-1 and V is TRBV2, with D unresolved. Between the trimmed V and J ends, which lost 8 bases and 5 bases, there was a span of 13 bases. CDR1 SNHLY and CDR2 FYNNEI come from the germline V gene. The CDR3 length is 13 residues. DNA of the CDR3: TGTGCCAGCGGTCGCACCCTGGACAATGAGCAGTTCTTC. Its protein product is CASGRTLDNEQFF.

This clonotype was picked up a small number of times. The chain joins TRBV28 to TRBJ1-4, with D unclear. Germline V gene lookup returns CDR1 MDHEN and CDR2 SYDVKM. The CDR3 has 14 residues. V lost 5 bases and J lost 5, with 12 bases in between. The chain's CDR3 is CASSLVEGNEKLFF. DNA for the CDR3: TGTGCCAGCAGTCTAGTAGAAGGAAATGAAAAACTGTTTTTT.

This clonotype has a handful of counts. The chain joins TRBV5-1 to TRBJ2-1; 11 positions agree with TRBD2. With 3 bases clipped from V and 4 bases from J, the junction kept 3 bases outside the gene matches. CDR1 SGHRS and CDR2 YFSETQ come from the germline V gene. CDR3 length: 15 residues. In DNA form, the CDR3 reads TGCGCCAGCAGCTGGACTAGCGGGCCGTACAATGAGCAGTTCTTC. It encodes CASSWTSGPYNEQFF. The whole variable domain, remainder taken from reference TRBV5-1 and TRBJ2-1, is KAGVTQTPRYLIKTRGQQVTLSCSPISGHRSVSWYQQTPGQGLQFLFEYFSETQRNKGNFPGRFSGRQFSNSRSEMNVSTLELGDSALYLCASSWTSGPYNEQFFGPGTRLTVL.

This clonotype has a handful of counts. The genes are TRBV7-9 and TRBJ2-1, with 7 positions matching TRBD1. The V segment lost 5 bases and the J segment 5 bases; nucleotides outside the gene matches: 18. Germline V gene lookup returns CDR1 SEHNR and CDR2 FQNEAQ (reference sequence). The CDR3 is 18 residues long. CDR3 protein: CASSLLFGETGKDNEQFF. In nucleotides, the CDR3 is TGTGCCAGCAGCCTCCTTTTTGGGGAGACAGGGAAGGACAATGAGCAGTTCTTC. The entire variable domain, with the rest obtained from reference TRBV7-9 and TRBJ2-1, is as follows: DTGVSQNPRHKITKRGQNVTFRCDPISEHNRLYWYRQTLGQGPEFLTYFQNEAQLEKSRLLSDRFSAERPKGSFSTLEIQRTEQGDSAMYLCASSLLFGETGKDNEQFFGPGTRLTVL.

The CDR3 loop is CASSWGLAGKLSSYEQYF. DNA of the CDR3: TGCGCCAGCAGCTGGGGACTAGCGGGGAAATTGAGCTCCTACGAGCAGTACTTC. J is TRBJ2-7 and V is TRBV5-1; TRBD2 matches 13 bases. The CDR3 is made up of 18 amino acids. Losses at the gene ends were 3 bases for V and 0 bases for J; bases not matched to a gene: 9. Germline V gene sequence: CDR1 SGHRS, CDR2 YFSETQ. Supplemented by reference TRBV5-1 and TRBJ2-7, the full variable domain reads KAGVTQTPRYLIKTRGQQVTLSCSPISGHRSVSWYQQTPGQGLQFLFEYFSETQRNKGNFPGRFSGRQFSNSRSEMNVSTLELGDSALYLCASSWGLAGKLSSYEQYFGPGTRLTVT.

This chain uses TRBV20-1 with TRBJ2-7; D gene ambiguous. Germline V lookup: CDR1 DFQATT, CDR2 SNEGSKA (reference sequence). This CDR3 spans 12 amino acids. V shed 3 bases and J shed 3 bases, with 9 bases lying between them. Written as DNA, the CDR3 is TGCAGTGCTAGGGCTAGTCTCTACGAGCAGTACTTC. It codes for CSARASLYEQYF.

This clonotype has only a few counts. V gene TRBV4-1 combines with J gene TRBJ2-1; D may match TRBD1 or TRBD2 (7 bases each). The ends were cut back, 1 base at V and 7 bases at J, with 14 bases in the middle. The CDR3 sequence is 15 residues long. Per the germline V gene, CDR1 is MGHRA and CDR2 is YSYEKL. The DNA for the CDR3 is TGCGCCAGCAGCCAAGTGGTCAGGGGGGGGAATGAGCAGTTCTTC. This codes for CASSQVVRGGNEQFF.

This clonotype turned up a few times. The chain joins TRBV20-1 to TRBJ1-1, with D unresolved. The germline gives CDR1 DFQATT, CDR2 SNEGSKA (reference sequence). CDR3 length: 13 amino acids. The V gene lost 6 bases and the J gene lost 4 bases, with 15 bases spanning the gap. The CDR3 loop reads CSATSGRGTEAFF. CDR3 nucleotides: TGCAGTGCCACGTCCGGACGGGGCACTGAAGCTTTCTTT.

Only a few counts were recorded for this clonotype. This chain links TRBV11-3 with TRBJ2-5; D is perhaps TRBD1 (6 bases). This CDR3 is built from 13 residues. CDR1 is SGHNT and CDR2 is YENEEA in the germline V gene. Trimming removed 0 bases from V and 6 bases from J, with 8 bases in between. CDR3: CASSLDRGQTQYF. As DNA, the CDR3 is TGTGCCAGCAGCTTAGACAGGGGCCAGACCCAGTACTTC.

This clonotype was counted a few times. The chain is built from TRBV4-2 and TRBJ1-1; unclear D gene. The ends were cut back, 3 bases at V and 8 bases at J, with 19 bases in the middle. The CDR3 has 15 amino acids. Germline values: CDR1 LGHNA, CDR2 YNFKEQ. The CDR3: CASSQLGIDKPEAFF. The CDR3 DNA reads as TGTGCCAGCAGCCAGTTGGGGATAGATAAACCCGAAGCTTTCTTT.

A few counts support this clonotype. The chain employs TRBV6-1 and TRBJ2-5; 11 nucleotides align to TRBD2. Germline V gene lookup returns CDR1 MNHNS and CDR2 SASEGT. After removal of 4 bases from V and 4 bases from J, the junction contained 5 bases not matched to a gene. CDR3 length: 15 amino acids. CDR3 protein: CASSVVAGGSETQYF. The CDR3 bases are TGTGCCAGCAGTGTTGTAGCGGGGGGGTCAGAGACCCAGTACTTC.

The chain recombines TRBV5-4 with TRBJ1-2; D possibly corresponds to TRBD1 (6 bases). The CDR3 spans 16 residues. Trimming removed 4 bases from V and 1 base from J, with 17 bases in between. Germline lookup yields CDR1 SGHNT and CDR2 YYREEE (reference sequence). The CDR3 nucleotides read TGTGCCAGCAGCCCAACCTCCGGGACACTTAACTATGGCTACACCTTC. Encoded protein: CASSPTSGTLNYGYTF.

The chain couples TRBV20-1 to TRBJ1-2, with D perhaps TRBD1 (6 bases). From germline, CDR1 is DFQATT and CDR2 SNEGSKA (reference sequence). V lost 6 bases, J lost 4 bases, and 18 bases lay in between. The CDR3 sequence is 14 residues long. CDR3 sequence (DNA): TGCAGTGCAGTGCGACAGGTCATAGGCTATGGCTACACCTTC. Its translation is CSAVRQVIGYGYTF.

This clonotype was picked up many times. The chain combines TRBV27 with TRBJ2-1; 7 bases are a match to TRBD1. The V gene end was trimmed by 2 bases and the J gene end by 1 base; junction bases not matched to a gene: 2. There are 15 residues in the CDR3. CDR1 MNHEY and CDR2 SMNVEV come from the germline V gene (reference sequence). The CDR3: CASSLRQGSYNEQFF. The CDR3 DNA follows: TGTGCCAGCAGTTTAAGACAGGGTTCCTACAATGAGCAGTTCTTC.

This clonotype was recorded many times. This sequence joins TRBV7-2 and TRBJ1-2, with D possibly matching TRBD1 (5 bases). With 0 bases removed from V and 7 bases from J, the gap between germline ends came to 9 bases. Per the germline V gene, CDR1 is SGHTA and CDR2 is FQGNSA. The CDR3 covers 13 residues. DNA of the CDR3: TGTGCCAGCAGCTTAGCGTTTGGGGGTGGCTACACCTTC. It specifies CASSLAFGGGYTF.

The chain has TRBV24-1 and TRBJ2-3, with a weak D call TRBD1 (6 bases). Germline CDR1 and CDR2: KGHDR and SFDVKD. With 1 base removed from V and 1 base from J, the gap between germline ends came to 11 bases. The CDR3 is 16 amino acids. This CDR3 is CATSDFLEGGTDTQYF. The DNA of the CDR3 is TGTGCCACCAGTGATTTTCTAGAGGGGGGCACAGATACGCAGTATTTT.

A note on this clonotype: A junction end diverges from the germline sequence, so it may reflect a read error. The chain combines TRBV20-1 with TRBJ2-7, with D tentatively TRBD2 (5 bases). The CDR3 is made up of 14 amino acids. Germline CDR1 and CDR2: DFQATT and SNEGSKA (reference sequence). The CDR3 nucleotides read TGCAGTGCTAGTAAAGGACTCCCCTCATACGTGCAGTACTTC. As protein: CSASKGLPSYVQYF.

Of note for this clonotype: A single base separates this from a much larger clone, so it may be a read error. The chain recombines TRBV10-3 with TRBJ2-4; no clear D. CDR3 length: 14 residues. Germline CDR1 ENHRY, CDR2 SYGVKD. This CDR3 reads CATSVSLAKNIQYF. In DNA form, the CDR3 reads TGTGCCACCAGTGTCAGTTTAGCCAAAAACATTCAGTACTTC.

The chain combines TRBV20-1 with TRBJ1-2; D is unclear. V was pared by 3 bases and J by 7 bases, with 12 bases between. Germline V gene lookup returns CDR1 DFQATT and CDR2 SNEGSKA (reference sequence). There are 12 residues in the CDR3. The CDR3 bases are TGCAGTGCTAGCCACCGGATGAGTGGCTACACCTTC. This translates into CSASHRMSGYTF.

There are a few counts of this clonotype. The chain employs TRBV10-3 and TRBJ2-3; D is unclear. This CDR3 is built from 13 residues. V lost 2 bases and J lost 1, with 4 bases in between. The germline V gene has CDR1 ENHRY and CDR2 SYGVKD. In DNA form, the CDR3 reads TGTGCCATCAGTGAGGGTCGCACAGATACGCAGTATTTT. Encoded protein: CAISEGRTDTQYF.

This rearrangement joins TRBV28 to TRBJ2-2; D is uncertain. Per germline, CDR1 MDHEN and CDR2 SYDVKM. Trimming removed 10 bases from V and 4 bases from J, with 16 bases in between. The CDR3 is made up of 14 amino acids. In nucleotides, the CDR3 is TGTGCCACCTCCTGGACCGTTAGCACCGGGGAGCTGTTTTTT. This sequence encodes CATSWTVSTGELFF.

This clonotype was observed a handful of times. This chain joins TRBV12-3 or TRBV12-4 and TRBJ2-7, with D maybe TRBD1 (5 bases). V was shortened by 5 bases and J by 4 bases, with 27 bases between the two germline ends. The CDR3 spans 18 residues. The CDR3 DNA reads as TGTGCCAGCAGTACCACCAACGGACACCCGTCGATCGATTACGAGCAGTACTTC. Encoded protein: CASSTTNGHPSIDYEQYF.

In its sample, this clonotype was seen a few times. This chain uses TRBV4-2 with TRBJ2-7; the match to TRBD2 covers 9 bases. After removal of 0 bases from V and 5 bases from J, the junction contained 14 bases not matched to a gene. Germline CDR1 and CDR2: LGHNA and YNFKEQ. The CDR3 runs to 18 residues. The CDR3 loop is CASSQELRGLAGINEQYF. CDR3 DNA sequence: TGTGCCAGCAGCCAAGAACTGCGGGGGCTAGCGGGGATCAACGAGCAGTACTTC.

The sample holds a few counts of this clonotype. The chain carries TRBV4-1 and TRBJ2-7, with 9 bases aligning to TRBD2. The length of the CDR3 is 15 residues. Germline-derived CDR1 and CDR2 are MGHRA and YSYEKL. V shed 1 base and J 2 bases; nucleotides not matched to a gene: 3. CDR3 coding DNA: TGCGCCAGCAGCCAAGGGACTAGCGTCGCCTACGAGCAGTACTTC. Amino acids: CASSQGTSVAYEQYF.

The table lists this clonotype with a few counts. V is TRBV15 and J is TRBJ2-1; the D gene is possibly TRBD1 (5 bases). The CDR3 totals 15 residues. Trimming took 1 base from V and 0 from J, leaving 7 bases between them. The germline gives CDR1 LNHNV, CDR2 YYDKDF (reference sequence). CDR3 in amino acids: CATSRARDSYNEQFF. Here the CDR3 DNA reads TGTGCCACCAGCAGAGCCAGGGACTCCTACAATGAGCAGTTCTTC.

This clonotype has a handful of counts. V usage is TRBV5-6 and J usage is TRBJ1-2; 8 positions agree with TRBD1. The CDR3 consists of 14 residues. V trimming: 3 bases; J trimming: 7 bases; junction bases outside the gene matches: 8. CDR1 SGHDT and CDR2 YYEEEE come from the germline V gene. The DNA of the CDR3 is TGTGCCAGCAGCTCGAGAATCCAGGGGGCTGGCTACACCTTC. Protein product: CASSSRIQGAGYTF. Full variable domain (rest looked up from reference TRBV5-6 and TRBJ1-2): DAGVTQSPTHLIKTRGQQVTLRCSPKSGHDTVSWYQQALGQGPQFIFQYYEEEERQRGNFPDRFSGHQFPNYSSELNVNALLLGDSALYLCASSSRIQGAGYTFGSGTRLTVV.

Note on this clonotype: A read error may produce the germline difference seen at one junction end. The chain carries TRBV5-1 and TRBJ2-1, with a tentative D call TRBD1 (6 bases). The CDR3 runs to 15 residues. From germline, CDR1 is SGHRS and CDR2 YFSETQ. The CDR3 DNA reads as TGCGCCAGCAGCTTGATTCCGGGACACTACAATGAGCAGGTCTTC. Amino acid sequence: CASSLIPGHYNEQVF. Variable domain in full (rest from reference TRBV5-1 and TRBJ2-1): KAGVTQTPRYLIKTRGQQVTLSCSPISGHRSVSWYQQTPGQGLQFLFEYFSETQRNKGNFPGRFSGRQFSNSRSEMNVSTLELGDSALYLCASSLIPGHYNEQVFGPGTRLTVL.

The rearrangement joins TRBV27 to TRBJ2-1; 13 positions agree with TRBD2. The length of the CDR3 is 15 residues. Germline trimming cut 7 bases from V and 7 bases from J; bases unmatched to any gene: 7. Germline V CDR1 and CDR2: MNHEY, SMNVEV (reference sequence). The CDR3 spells CASTPRLAGGNEQFF. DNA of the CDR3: TGTGCCAGCACGCCTAGACTAGCGGGGGGAAATGAGCAGTTCTTC.